This is a list of T cell receptor beta chains from one sample in a study of identical twins. TCRdb independently ran MiXCR on the 5' RACE reads; one entry per CDR3 protein. The data show 750,000 to 950,000 distinct CDR3 sequences, around an eighth seen once. The sample was also reused in another study, on yellow fever vaccine responses in identical twins.

Sequencing was carried out using PBMCs. These receptors were collected from a woman in her late teens or twenties in good health. The CDR3 runs from the conserved cysteine through the conserved F or W. D genes are given only for firm matches. Part of the rows lack a size; the others show once, few, many or a class for expanded clones.

CDR3 length	clone size	D gene	V gene	J gene	CDR3 DNA	CDR3 protein
13	few	-	TRBV20-1	TRBJ2-1	TGCAGTGCCGTAAAGCTTTCATACAATGAGCAGTTCTTC	CSAVKLSYNEQFF
15	-	-	TRBV10-3	TRBJ1-5	TGTGCCATCAGTGACCCGGGACGGAGCAATCAGCCCCAGCATTTT	CAISDPGRSNQPQHF
14	many	-	TRBV12-3/TRBV12-4	TRBJ2-5	TGTGCCAGCAGCCCCGGGGCAGGTCGGGAGACCCAGTACTTC	CASSPGAGRETQYF
12	-	-	TRBV24-1	TRBJ2-1	TGTGCCACCAGTGACAGAAGACGTGTGCAGTTCTTC	CATSDRRRVQFF
11	many	-	TRBV29-1	TRBJ2-5	TGCAGCGTTGTGCAGATGGAGACCCAGTACTTC	CSVVQMETQYF
14	many	TRBD2	TRBV20-1	TRBJ2-7	TGCAGTGCTACCTTCGGGACTAGTTGGTACGAGCAGTACTTC	CSATFGTSWYEQYF
15	few	-	TRBV3-1	TRBJ1-5	TGTGCCAGCAGCCAAGGTCAGGGGCTCAATCAGCCCCAGCATTTT	CASSQGQGLNQPQHF
16	many	TRBD2	TRBV29-1	TRBJ2-1	TGCAGCGTGCAAGGCGGACTAGCGGGAACCTACAATGAGCAGTTCTTC	CSVQGGLAGTYNEQFF
13	-	-	TRBV11-2	TRBJ2-2	TGTGCCAGCAGCTTAGAACGATTTGGGGAGCTGTTTTTT	CASSLERFGELFF
14	few	TRBD1	TRBV12-3/TRBV12-4	TRBJ1-6	TGTGCCAGCAGGGGACAGGGGGACACTTCACCCCTCCACTTT	CASRGQGDTSPLHF
14	few	-	TRBV12-5	TRBJ2-7	TGTGCTAGTGGTTTGGACGGCAGGGGTTACGAGCAGTACTTC	CASGLDGRGYEQYF
16	-	TRBD2	TRBV20-1	TRBJ2-1	TGCAGTGCTAGAAACCCCGGGGGCGCGGGAGGGTTTGAGCAGTTCTTC	CSARNPGGAGGFEQFF
15	few	TRBD2	TRBV20-1	TRBJ2-2	TGCAGTGCTAGAGGCGCAGCGGGGGACACCGGGGAGCTGTTTTTT	CSARGAAGDTGELFF
13	few	-	TRBV12-3/TRBV12-4	TRBJ2-7	TGTGCCAGCAGTTCCGGAGTAACCTACGAGCAGTACTTC	CASSSGVTYEQYF
16	few	-	TRBV5-6	TRBJ2-7	TGTGCCAGCAGCTTGGTCGGCAGGGGCTCCTCCTACGAGCAGTACTTC	CASSLVGRGSSYEQYF
11	many	-	TRBV28	TRBJ1-1	TGTGCCAGCAGTTTCTACACTGAAGCTTTCTTT	CASSFYTEAFF
15	few	TRBD2	TRBV24-1	TRBJ2-5	TGTGCCACCAGTGACCTGACTAGCGGAGGAGAGACCCAGTACTTC	CATSDLTSGGETQYF
13	many	-	TRBV29-1	TRBJ2-5	TGCAGCGTGGCCGACAGGTTAAAAGAGACCCAGTACTTC	CSVADRLKETQYF
17	few	-	TRBV7-6	TRBJ2-1	TGTGCCAGCAGCTTAAGGCCAGGGGCCAAATTGGACAATGAGCAGTTCTTC	CASSLRPGAKLDNEQFF
14	few	-	TRBV5-1	TRBJ2-1	TGCGCCAGCAGCTGGACAGTTTCCTACAATGAGCAGTTCTTC	CASSWTVSYNEQFF
13	few	-	TRBV5-6	TRBJ1-1	TGTGCCAGCAGCTTGGGAAGGGGAATTGAAGCTTTCTTT	CASSLGRGIEAFF
19	few	-	TRBV5-6	TRBJ2-7	TGTGCCAGCAGCTCGTTCACCCACAGTCAGGCCCTCGTCCCGTACGAGCAGTACTTC	CASSSFTHSQALVPYEQYF
14	few	-	TRBV2	TRBJ1-6	TGTGCCAGCAGTGAAGGGATGTTGGATTCACCCCTCCACTTT	CASSEGMLDSPLHF
14	few	-	TRBV20-1	TRBJ2-3	TGCAGTGCTAGGTTACGGGAGTCAACAGATACGCAGTATTTT	CSARLRESTDTQYF
13	-	TRBD1	TRBV2	TRBJ1-2	TGTGCCAGCAGATCCGGGACAGGTAGTGGCTACACCTTC	CASRSGTGSGYTF
15	many	TRBD2	TRBV12-3/TRBV12-4	TRBJ2-7	TGTGCCAGCAGTTTACGCGCTAGCGGGAGGTTTGAGCAGTACTTC	CASSLRASGRFEQYF
14	-	-	TRBV12-3/TRBV12-4	TRBJ1-4	TGTGCCAGCAGGGCTGGGGGGGCCGAGGAAAAACTGTTTTTT	CASRAGGAEEKLFF
16	few	-	TRBV5-5	TRBJ2-5	TGTGCCAGCAGCCCCTTCGGGGCTAGGATGGGGGAGACCCAGTACTTC	CASSPFGARMGETQYF
12	few	-	TRBV7-9	TRBJ2-7	TGTGCCAGCAGCTCTTTGGGACAAACCTTAAACTTC	CASSSLGQTLNF
16	few	TRBD2	TRBV4-1	TRBJ2-5	TGCGCCAGCAGCCAACCAGGGGGGACTAGCAGGGAGACCCAGTACTTC	CASSQPGGTSRETQYF
13	many	-	TRBV20-1	TRBJ2-7	TGCAGTGCTAGAGATCGGCCTAGGGGGGAGCAGTACTTC	CSARDRPRGEQYF
15	-	-	TRBV27	TRBJ1-1	TGTGCCAGCACCCCCTTTGGGGGGATGAACACTGAAGCTTTCTTT	CASTPFGGMNTEAFF
12	many	TRBD1	TRBV12-3/TRBV12-4	TRBJ2-5	TGTGCCAGCAGGACAGGGGTAGAGACCCAGTACTTC	CASRTGVETQYF
14	few	-	TRBV28	TRBJ2-1	TGTGCCAGCAGTTTTACGGGCGACTCCAATGAGCAGTTCTTC	CASSFTGDSNEQFF
15	-	TRBD1	TRBV4-1	TRBJ1-5	TGCGCCAGCAGCCATAGTACAGGGGTCGGTCAGCCCCAGCATTTT	CASSHSTGVGQPQHF
14	-	-	TRBV24-1	TRBJ2-2	TGTGCCACCAGTGATGGAGGGGGTACCGGGGAGCTGTTTTTT	CATSDGGGTGELFF
13	many	-	TRBV24-1	TRBJ1-2	TGTGCCACCAGTGTGGGGAGCCACTATGGCTACACCTTC	CATSVGSHYGYTF
15	few	-	TRBV4-1	TRBJ2-1	TGCGCCAGCAGCCAGAGCGGGACATGGGACAATGAGCAGTTCTTC	CASSQSGTWDNEQFF
13	few	-	TRBV12-3/TRBV12-4	TRBJ1-2	TGTGCCAGCAGTTTCCGGGCGTACTATGGCTACACCTTC	CASSFRAYYGYTF
14	-	-	TRBV6-1	TRBJ2-3	TGTGCCAGCAGTGAAAGGGACAGCACAGATACGCAGTATTTT	CASSERDSTDTQYF
16	few	TRBD2	TRBV20-1	TRBJ2-7	TGCAGTGCCTCCGGGCTAGCGGGAGTCCTCGTCTACGAGCAGTACTTC	CSASGLAGVLVYEQYF
13	few	TRBD1	TRBV12-3/TRBV12-4	TRBJ1-4	TGTGCCACCTCAGGGGGGGGTAATGAAAAACTGTTTTTT	CATSGGGNEKLFF
15	-	-	TRBV5-6	TRBJ1-2	TGTGCCAGCAGCGCGGGACCGAGCGGACGGCAGGGCTACACCTTC	CASSAGPSGRQGYTF
17	-	-	TRBV15	TRBJ2-2	TGTGCCACCAGCAGAGGTACAGTAAGCGCGAACACCGGGGAGCTGTTTTTT	CATSRGTVSANTGELFF
13	-	-	TRBV20-1	TRBJ1-1	TGCAGTGCAGACGGACAGCTGAACACTGAAGCTTTCTTT	CSADGQLNTEAFF
14	-	TRBD2	TRBV28	TRBJ2-3	TGTGCCAGCAGTACACTAGCGGGCACAGATACGCAGTATTTT	CASSTLAGTDTQYF
15	many	TRBD1	TRBV12-3/TRBV12-4	TRBJ1-2	TGTGCCAGCAGTTTGAGGACAGGGACTGAGCATGGCTACACCTTC	CASSLRTGTEHGYTF
14	few	TRBD2	TRBV6-1	TRBJ2-7	TGTGCCAGCAGCCCTAGCGGGGGGGGGTACGAGCAGTACTTC	CASSPSGGGYEQYF
13	few	-	TRBV10-2	TRBJ2-2	TGCGCCAGCACCGAACGAGGGAACGGGGAGCTGTTTTTT	CASTERGNGELFF
14	many	-	TRBV12-3/TRBV12-4	TRBJ2-5	TGTGCCAGCAGTTTAACCACACAGGGCGGGGCCCAGTACTTC	CASSLTTQGGAQYF
15	few	TRBD1	TRBV19	TRBJ1-1	TGTGCCAGTAGTAAACCGGGACAGGGGAACACTGAAGCTTTCTTT	CASSKPGQGNTEAFF
11	few	-	TRBV20-1	TRBJ2-1	TGCAGTGCTTCGGACGAGAATGAGCAGTTCTTC	CSASDENEQFF
16	few	-	TRBV19	TRBJ2-1	TGTGCCAGTAGTATAGTTAGCGGATTAACCTACAATGAGCAGTTCTTC	CASSIVSGLTYNEQFF
14	few	-	TRBV3-1	TRBJ2-5	TGTGCCAGCAGCCAAGATCTAGGAGGGGAGACCCAGTACTTC	CASSQDLGGETQYF
16	-	-	TRBV7-6	TRBJ2-2	TGTGCCAGCAGCCGTCCACGGCAGAGGGACACCGGGGAGCTGTTTTTT	CASSRPRQRDTGELFF
13	-	TRBD2	TRBV2	TRBJ2-1	TGTGCCAGCAGTGGGACTAGTCTCGATGAGCAGTTCTTC	CASSGTSLDEQFF
17	few	TRBD2	TRBV7-2	TRBJ2-3	TGTGCCAGCAGCTTAGTCCCTAGCGGGGTTGGCACAGATACGCAGTATTTT	CASSLVPSGVGTDTQYF
15	-	-	TRBV5-1	TRBJ2-1	TGCGCCAGCAGCTTGGCCTTGGGCCCCTACAATGAGCAGTTCTTC	CASSLALGPYNEQFF
14	few	TRBD2	TRBV3-1	TRBJ2-2	TGTGCCAGCGGGACTAGCGGGAGTCCGGGGGAGCTGTTTTTT	CASGTSGSPGELFF
15	few	-	TRBV2	TRBJ2-4	TGTGCCAGCCTGGGGGACTTCTGGGTCAAAAACATTCAGTACTTC	CASLGDFWVKNIQYF